The entry below describes one TCR beta chain. This entry comes from a study of control samples from healthy donors and cancer patients. Libraries were prepared by immunoSEQ multiplex PCR; TCRdb keeps only in-frame clonotypes and omits some of them. The repertoire holds approximately 230,000 clones, with roughly 87% as singletons. The receptor was isolated from a woman aged 60 to 75 with lung cancer. Sequencing was carried out using PBMCs.

The CDR3 loop is CASSDSSRGRAGYNEQFF. DNA of the CDR3: TGTGCCAGCAGTGACTCGAGTCGAGGGAGGGCCGGCTACAATGAGCAGTTCTTC. The chain recombines TRBV6-4 with TRBJ2-1; TRBD2 matches 7 bases. With V trimmed by 0 bases and J by 3 bases, 11 bases remained unmatched. This CDR3 contains 18 residues. Germline CDR1 and CDR2: MRHNA and SNTAGT.